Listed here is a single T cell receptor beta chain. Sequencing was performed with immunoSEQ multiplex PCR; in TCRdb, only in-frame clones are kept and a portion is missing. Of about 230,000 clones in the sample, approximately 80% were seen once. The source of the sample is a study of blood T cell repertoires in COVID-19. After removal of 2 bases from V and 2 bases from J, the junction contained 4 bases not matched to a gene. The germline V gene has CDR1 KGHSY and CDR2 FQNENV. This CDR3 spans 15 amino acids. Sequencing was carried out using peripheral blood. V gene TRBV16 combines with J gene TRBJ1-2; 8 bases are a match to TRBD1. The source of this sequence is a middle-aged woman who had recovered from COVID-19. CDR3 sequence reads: CASSQGQGPNYGYTF. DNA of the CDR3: TGTGCCAGCAGCCAAGGACAGGGCCCAAACTATGGCTACACCTTC.